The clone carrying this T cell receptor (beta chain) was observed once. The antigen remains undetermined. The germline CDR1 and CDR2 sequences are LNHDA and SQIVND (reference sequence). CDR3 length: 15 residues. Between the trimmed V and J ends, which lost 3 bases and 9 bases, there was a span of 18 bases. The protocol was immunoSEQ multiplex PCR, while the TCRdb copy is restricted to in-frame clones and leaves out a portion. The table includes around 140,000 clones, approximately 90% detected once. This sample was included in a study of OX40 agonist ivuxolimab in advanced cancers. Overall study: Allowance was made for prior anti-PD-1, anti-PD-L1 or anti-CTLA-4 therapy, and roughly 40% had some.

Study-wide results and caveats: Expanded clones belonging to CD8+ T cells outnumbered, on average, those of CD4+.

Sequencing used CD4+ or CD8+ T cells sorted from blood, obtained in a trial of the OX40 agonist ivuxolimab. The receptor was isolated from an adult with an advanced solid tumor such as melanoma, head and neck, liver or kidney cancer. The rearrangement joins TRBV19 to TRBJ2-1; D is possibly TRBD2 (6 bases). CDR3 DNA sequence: TGTGCCAGTAGTATGGGGGGAGGAGTCTTCCTTGAGCAGTTCTTC. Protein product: CASSMGGGVFLEQFF. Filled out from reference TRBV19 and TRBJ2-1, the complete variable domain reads DGGITQSPKYLFRKEGQNVTLSCEQNLNHDAMYWYRQDPGQGLRLIYYSQIVNDFQKGDIAEGYSVSREKKESFPLTVTSAQKNPTAFYLCASSMGGGVFLEQFFGPGTRLTVL.